Shown below are 6 T cell receptor beta chains from a single sample sequenced in a study of human T cells and chemical hapten exposure. TCRdb reanalysed the RACE reads using MiXCR and keeps one entry per CDR3 protein. The data hold tens of thousands of distinct CDR3 sequences, with around 3% observed a single time. Described time point: patch test 2, 6 weeks after DPC sensitization. Treatment described: therapeutic diphenylcyclopropenone sensitization with weekly scalp DPC. The sample in question was whole blood, obtained in connection with sensitization to the hapten diphenylcyclopropenone (DPC). These receptors all stem from a man in his forties or fifties with alopecia areata. Some clones in this sample may be carry-over from other donors' samples.

In its sample, this clonotype was seen many times. The chain combines TRBV5-1 with TRBJ2-3, with TRBD2 matching over 8 bases. The J segment lost 0 bases and the V segment lost 2 bases, leaving 2 bases of the junction unmatched. The CDR3 consists of 15 residues. CDR1 and CDR2 (germline): SGHRS, YFSETQ. This CDR3 is CASSFSGISTDTQYF. In DNA, the CDR3 is TGCGCCAGCAGCTTTAGCGGGATAAGCACAGATACGCAGTATTTT.

This clonotype has a count of ten or more. The gene calls are TRBV3-1 and TRBJ2-1; 9 bases are a match to TRBD2. V shed 5 bases, J shed 4 bases, and the junction held 9 bases outside the gene matches. The CDR3 is 16 residues long. Germline CDR1 reads LGHDT; CDR2 reads YNNKEL (reference sequence). CDR3: CASSELVTSGYNEQFF. CDR3 nucleotides: TGTGCCAGCAGCGAACTTGTGACTAGCGGTTACAATGAGCAGTTCTTC.

This clonotype was recorded many times. The V and J genes are TRBV28 and TRBJ2-3; TRBD2 matches 7 bases. J lost 4 bases, V lost 7 bases, and 5 bases had no gene match. Germline V gives CDR1 MDHEN, CDR2 SYDVKM. The CDR3 is made up of 13 amino acids. The CDR3 DNA follows: TGTGCCAGCATGTCGGGAGGCTCAGATACGCAGTATTTT. Its translation is CASMSGGSDTQYF.

This clonotype has at least ten counts. This chain joins TRBV7-9 and TRBJ1-3, with 8 bases identical to TRBD1. CDR3 length: 16 amino acids. With V trimmed by 1 base and J by 3 bases, 5 bases remained unmatched. Germline CDR1 is SEHNR and CDR2 is FQNEAQ (reference sequence). CDR3 sequence reads: CASSLGRDRSGNTIYF. CDR3 nucleotides: TGTGCCAGCAGCTTAGGCCGGGACAGGAGTGGAAACACCATATATTTT.

This clonotype was seen at least ten times. The rearrangement links TRBV2 to TRBJ2-7; 8 bases align to TRBD1. Per the germline V gene, CDR1 is SNHLY and CDR2 is FYNNEI. The CDR3 loop spans 17 amino acids. V lost 3 bases and J lost 7; bases outside the gene matches: 17. CDR3 coding DNA: TGTGCCAGCAGTGACCCAGACAGGGGTCGCGGAGCGAGGGAGCAGTACTTC. It translates to CASSDPDRGRGAREQYF.

This clonotype was recorded many times. This chain joins TRBV7-2 and TRBJ2-1; either TRBD1 or TRBD2 may fit D (5 bases each). CDR3 size: 15 residues. Trimming took off 3 bases at V and 8 bases at J, with 17 bases between the two ends. The germline CDR1 and CDR2 sequences are SGHTA and FQGNSA. The CDR3 region has the DNA TGTGCCAGCAGCTTGGGACCTATCTCAAGCCATGAGCAGTTCTTC. This gives the protein CASSLGPISSHEQFF.